The 9 T cell receptor beta chains given below trace back to one sample, sequenced in a study of OX40 agonist ivuxolimab in advanced cancers. Profiled with immunoSEQ multiplex PCR; TCRdb holds only in-frame clones, not every one. The sample lists roughly 45,000 clones; 80% to 90% were seen once. Material: CD4+ or CD8+ T cells sorted from blood, obtained in a trial of the OX40 agonist ivuxolimab. The receptors originated from an adult with an advanced solid tumor such as melanoma, head and neck, liver or kidney cancer.

The V and J genes are TRBV5-1 and TRBJ2-7, with 11 bases lining up with TRBD1. Germline V gene lookup returns CDR1 SGHRS and CDR2 YFSETQ. After removal of 2 bases from V and 3 bases from J, the junction contained 4 bases not matched to a gene. This CDR3 region has 15 residues. Here the CDR3 reads CASSLGGQGGYEQYF. DNA for the CDR3: TGCGCCAGCAGCTTAGGGGGACAGGGGGGCTACGAGCAGTACTTC.

This chain connects TRBV18 to TRBJ1-1; unclear D gene. This CDR3 is built from 13 residues. Germline values: CDR1 KGHSH, CDR2 LQKENI. Between the trimmed V and J ends, which lost 2 bases and 4 bases, there was a span of 8 bases. Here the CDR3 reads CASSPREFTEAFF. The CDR3 coding sequence is TGTGCCAGCTCACCAAGGGAGTTCACTGAAGCTTTCTTT.

This chain links TRBV13 with TRBJ2-1; TRBD2 matches at 7 bases. V dropped 5 bases and J dropped 5; count of bases not matched to a gene: 21. The CDR3 is 19 amino acids. Germline-derived CDR1 and CDR2 are PRHDT and FYEKMQ (reference sequence). CDR3 nucleotide sequence: TGTGCCAGCAGCCCGACACCGTCATGGAGGGAGGGCGTTCACAATGAGCAGTTCTTC. Translating gives CASSPTPSWREGVHNEQFF.

The gene calls are TRBV5-1 and TRBJ2-1, with 10 bases that match TRBD2. The CDR3 totals 15 residues. Per germline, CDR1 SGHRS and CDR2 YFSETQ. Trimming took 2 bases from V and 7 from J; bases not matched to a gene: 6. The CDR3 is CASSFRLAGANEQFF. The CDR3 nucleotides read TGCGCCAGCAGCTTCAGGCTAGCGGGAGCGAATGAGCAGTTCTTC. Based on the CDR3 plus reference TRBV5-1 and TRBJ2-1, the full variable domain is KAGVTQTPRYLIKTRGQQVTLSCSPISGHRSVSWYQQTPGQGLQFLFEYFSETQRNKGNFPGRFSGRQFSNSRSEMNVSTLELGDSALYLCASSFRLAGANEQFFGPGTRLTVL.

The chain employs TRBV2 and TRBJ2-5; 9 bases match TRBD2. The length of the CDR3 is 15 residues. V gave up 6 bases and J gave up 1 base; unmatched junction bases: 6. CDR1 and CDR2 (germline): SNHLY, FYNNEI. As DNA, the CDR3 is TGTGCCAGCAGCTTGACTAGCGGAGTCCAAGAGACCCAGTACTTC. Amino acid sequence: CASSLTSGVQETQYF. The variable domain in full, with the rest retrieved from reference TRBV2 and TRBJ2-5, is EPEVTQTPSHQVTQMGQEVILRCVPISNHLYFYWYRQILGQKVEFLVSFYNNEISEKSEIFDDQFSVERPDGSNFTLKIRSTKLEDSAMYFCASSLTSGVQETQYFGPGTRLLVL.

This sequence joins TRBV30 and TRBJ2-5; D is perhaps TRBD2 (6 bases). This CDR3 region has 16 residues. V lost 0 bases, J lost 0 bases, and 14 bases lay in between. From germline, CDR1 is GTSNPN and CDR2 SVGIG (reference sequence). The CDR3 bases are TGTGCCTGGAGTGTACGGGCTAGCGCGTACCAAGAGACCCAGTACTTC. This sequence encodes CAWSVRASAYQETQYF. Drawing the rest from reference TRBV30 and TRBJ2-5, the complete variable domain is SQTIHQWPATLVQPVGSPLSLECTVEGTSNPNLYWYRQAAGRGLQLLFYSVGIGQISSEVPQNLSASRPQDRQFILSSKKLLLSDSGFYLCAWSVRASAYQETQYFGPGTRLLVL.

V and J are TRBV7-4 and TRBJ2-1, with TRBD2 matching 9 bases. Germline CDR1 and CDR2: SGHVT and SQSDAQ. The CDR3 consists of 14 residues. V lost 9 bases to trimming and J lost 10 bases; unmatched junction nucleotides: 13. The CDR3 DNA is TGTGCCAGAAGGAGTAGCGGGAGCTCCAAGGAGCAGTTCTTC. It translates to CARRSSGSSKEQFF.

This chain uses TRBV7-6 with TRBJ1-4; no clear D gene. V was trimmed by 1 base and J by 5 bases, leaving 14 bases between them. The CDR3 sequence is 16 residues long. Germline CDR1 is SGHVS and CDR2 is FNYEAQ. CDR3 in DNA: TGTGCCAGCAGCTTAGGGAATATCCGGACGAATGAAAAACTGTTTTTT. Translation gives CASSLGNIRTNEKLFF.

The V gene is TRBV18, the J gene TRBJ2-1; perhaps TRBD2 as D (5 bases). This CDR3 has 15 residues. Germline loops: CDR1 KGHSH, CDR2 LQKENI. Between the trimmed V and J ends, which lost 3 bases and 0 bases, there was a span of 9 bases. This chain's CDR3 is CASSPSGDSYNEQFF. CDR3 DNA: TGTGCCAGCTCACCGAGCGGAGACTCCTACAATGAGCAGTTCTTC. The variable domain in full, completed from reference TRBV18 and TRBJ2-1, reads NAGVMQNPRHLVRRRGQEARLRCSPMKGHSHVYWYRQLPEEGLKFMVYLQKENIIDESGMPKERFSAEFPKEGPSILRIQQVVRGDSAAYFCASSPSGDSYNEQFFGPGTRLTVL.